Given below is one T cell receptor beta chain in context. This entry is derived from a study of technical replicates of blood from a handful of donors. The germline gives CDR1 SGHRS, CDR2 YFSETQ. Trimming took off 5 bases at V and 3 bases at J, with 11 bases between the two ends. This CDR3 comprises 13 residues. Libraries were prepared by immunoSEQ multiplex PCR; TCRdb keeps only in-frame clonotypes and omits some of them. The sample holds 60,000 to 85,000 clones; approximately 94% are singletons and the top ten take 0.39%. Sequencing input: T cells isolated from PBMCs. This sequence joins TRBV5-1 and TRBJ1-1; TRBD1 is a possible D gene (5 bases). This clonotype was obtained from a human donor in good health. The CDR3 protein is CASRFTGDTEAFF. The CDR3 coding sequence is TGCGCCAGCAGGTTCACAGGCGACACTGAAGCTTTCTTT.